Described below is a single TCR beta chain sequence and its context. Its antigen remains unidentified. This may stem from a read error, because a much larger clone lies one nucleotide away. A second about 6 to 12 cycle PCR used barcoded and J-beta primers. TCRdb used MiXCR to reprocess the 5' RACE reads, holding one entry per CDR3 protein. This table has roughly 1,500,000 distinct CDR3 sequences, 35% to 45% appearing once. This entry belongs to a study of blood T cells in healthy people across ages. Whole-study findings and limits: Across samples, TCR beta diversity tracked strongly with naive T cell percentage.

Total RNA, at least 6 micrograms per sample, was extracted from PBMCs. The CDR3 runs 13 residues. Germline CDR1 reads SQVTM; CDR2 reads ANQGSEA. The chain uses TRBV29-1 and TRBJ1-2, with TRBD1 as a possible D gene (6 bases). The specimen was blood. The TCR originated in a young woman in good health. The CDR3 DNA sequence: TGCAGCTTTGAGGGGGGGACCGGCTATGGCTACACCTTC. Translation: CSFEGGTGYGYTF.